This entry is about one T cell receptor beta chain. The antigen is unknown. All donors qualified as healthy HIV-negative adults and had experienced no recent acute infections or vaccinations. This record comes from a study of shared clonotypes between healthy human individuals. Study-wide points: Some clonotypes were shared by all four sorted-subset donors, while others were not shared. The non-shared ones had lower generation probabilities than the shared ones.

Germline assignment: CDR1 LNHDA and CDR2 SQIVND (reference sequence). CDR3 size: 16 residues. Unmatched junction bases numbered 7, after V lost 0 bases and J lost 2 bases. Assay used: immunoSEQ multiplex PCR; TCRdb lists only in-frame clones, some missing. The data show under 750,000 clones, around 77% seen once. The chain couples TRBV19 to TRBJ2-7; 7 nucleotides match TRBD2. The sequenced sample consisted of memory CD4+ T cells sorted from blood. Subset specified: CD45RA-negative fraction. The receptor's source is a woman under 40 in good health. DNA of the CDR3: TGTGCCAGTAGTATAGATCTGGCTAGCGGTGCCTACGAGCAGTACTTC. This encodes CASSIDLASGAYEQYF.